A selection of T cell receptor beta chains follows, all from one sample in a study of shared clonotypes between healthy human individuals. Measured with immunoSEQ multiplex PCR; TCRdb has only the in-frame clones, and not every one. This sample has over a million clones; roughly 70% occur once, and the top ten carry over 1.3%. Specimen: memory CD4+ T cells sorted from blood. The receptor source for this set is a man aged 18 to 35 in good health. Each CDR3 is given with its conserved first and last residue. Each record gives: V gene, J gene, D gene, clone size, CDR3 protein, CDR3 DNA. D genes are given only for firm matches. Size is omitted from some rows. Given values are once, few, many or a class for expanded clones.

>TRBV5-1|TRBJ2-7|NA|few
CASSVGGGSYEQYF
TGCGCCAGCAGCGTAGGGGGAGGTTCCTACGAGCAGTACTTC
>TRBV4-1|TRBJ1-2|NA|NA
CASSPKSGTTFNYGYTF
TGCGCCAGCAGCCCCAAATCAGGGACTACATTTAACTATGGCTACACCTTC
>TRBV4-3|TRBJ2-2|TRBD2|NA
CASSQTILLAGSANTGELFF
TGCGCCAGCAGCCAGACTATTTTACTAGCGGGAAGCGCGAACACCGGGGAGCTGTTTTTT
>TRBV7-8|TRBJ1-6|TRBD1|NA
CASSLVLQGSNSPLHF
TGTGCCAGCAGCTTAGTGCTACAGGGGAGTAATTCACCCCTCCACTTT
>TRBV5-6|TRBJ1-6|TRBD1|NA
CASSWREGQGSSPLHF
TGTGCCAGCAGCTGGCGTGAGGGACAGGGTTCTTCACCCCTCCACTTT
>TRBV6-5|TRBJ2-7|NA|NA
CASSYSDTGAYEQYF
TGTGCCAGCAGTTACTCGGATACAGGAGCCTACGAGCAGTACTTC
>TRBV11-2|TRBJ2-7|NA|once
CASSLAQVTSYEQYF
TGTGCCAGCAGCTTAGCGCAGGTTACTTCCTACGAGCAGTACTTC
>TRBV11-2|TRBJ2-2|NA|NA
CASRSDSYGELFF
TGTGCCAGCAGATCGGACAGTTACGGGGAGCTGTTTTTT
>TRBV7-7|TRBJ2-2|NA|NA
CASSPESSSHTGELFF
TGTGCTAGCAGCCCCGAATCTAGCTCCCACACCGGGGAGCTGTTTTTT
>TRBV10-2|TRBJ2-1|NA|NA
CASSEEGVREQFF
TGCGCCAGCAGTGAGGAGGGAGTGCGGGAGCAGTTCTTC
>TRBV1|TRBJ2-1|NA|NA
CTSSQDSGTGGEQFF
TGCACCAGCAGCCAAGACTCCGGGACTGGGGGGGAGCAGTTCTTC
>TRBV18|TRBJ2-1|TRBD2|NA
CASSPPGLAGGNEQFF
TGTGCCAGCTCACCACCGGGACTAGCGGGGGGGAATGAGCAGTTCTTC
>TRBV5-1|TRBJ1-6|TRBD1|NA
CASSLAGQNSPLHF
TGCGCCAGCAGCTTGGCGGGACAGAATTCACCCCTCCACTTT
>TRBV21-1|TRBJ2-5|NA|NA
CASSSGRGETQYF
TGTGCCAGCAGCTCCGGGAGAGGGGAGACCCAGTACTTC
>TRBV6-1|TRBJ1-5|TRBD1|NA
CASTSDDRVEQPQHF
TGTGCCAGCACCTCCGATGACAGGGTTGAACAGCCCCAGCATTTT
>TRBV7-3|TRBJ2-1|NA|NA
CASSIPGSYNEQFF
TGTGCCAGCAGCATCCCCGGCTCCTACAATGAGCAGTTCTTC
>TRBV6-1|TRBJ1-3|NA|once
CASTQNSGNTIYF
TGTGCCAGCACGCAGAACTCTGGAAACACCATATATTTT
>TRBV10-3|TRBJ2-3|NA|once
CASSPGGTDTQYF
TGTGCCTCTAGTCCGGGAGGCACAGATACGCAGTATTTT
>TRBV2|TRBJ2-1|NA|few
CASREDRTFYNEQFF
TGTGCCAGCAGGGAAGACAGGACATTTTACAATGAGCAGTTCTTC
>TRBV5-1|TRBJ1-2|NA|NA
CASSLAHGENGYTF
TGCGCCAGCAGCTTGGCCCACGGGGAAAATGGCTACACCTTC
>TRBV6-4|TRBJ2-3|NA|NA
CASSDKLGRVGDTQYF
TGTGCCAGCAGTGATAAATTGGGCAGGGTGGGAGATACGCAGTATTTT
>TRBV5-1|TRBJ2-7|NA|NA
CASSRDGQSSYEQYF
TGCGCCAGCAGTCGGGACGGCCAGAGCTCCTACGAGCAGTACTTC
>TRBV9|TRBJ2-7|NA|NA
CASSPRGTLSYEQYF
TGTGCCAGCAGCCCACGAGGGACCCTCTCCTACGAGCAGTACTTC
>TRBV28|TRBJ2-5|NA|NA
CASSSPVGHQETQYF
TGTGCCAGCAGTTCCCCCGTGGGGCACCAAGAGACCCAGTACTTC
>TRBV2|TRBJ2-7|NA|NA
CASSEAGGSYEQYF
TGTGCCAGCAGTGAAGCAGGGGGGTCCTACGAGCAGTACTTC
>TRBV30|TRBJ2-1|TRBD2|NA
CAWAWKTSGGVSGQFF
TGTGCCTGGGCCTGGAAGACGAGCGGGGGGGTATCGGGGCAGTTCTTC
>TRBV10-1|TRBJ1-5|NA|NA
CASTRREGNQPQHF
TGCGCCAGCACGCGCCGGGAGGGCAATCAGCCCCAGCATTTT
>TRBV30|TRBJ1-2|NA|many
CAWGRGVVYGYTF
TGTGCCTGGGGCCGGGGTGTAGTCTATGGCTACACCTTC
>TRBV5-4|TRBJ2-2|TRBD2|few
CASRSGSDTGELFF
TGTGCCAGCCGTAGCGGGAGCGATACCGGGGAGCTGTTTTTT
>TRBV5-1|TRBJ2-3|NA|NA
CASGASTDTQYF
TGCGCCAGCGGCGCGAGCACAGATACGCAGTATTTT
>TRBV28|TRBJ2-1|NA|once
CASSLGRGNEQFF
TGTGCCAGCAGTTTAGGAAGGGGGAATGAGCAGTTCTTC
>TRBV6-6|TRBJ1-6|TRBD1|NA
CASSYKDRGGNSPLHF
TGTGCCAGCAGTTACAAGGACAGGGGAGGTAATTCACCCCTCCACTTT
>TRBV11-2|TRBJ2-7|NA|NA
CASSLVVGDWSYEQYF
TGTGCCAGCAGCTTAGTCGTCGGGGACTGGAGCTACGAGCAGTACTTC
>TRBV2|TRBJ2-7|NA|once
CAREGTGWAAEQYF
TGTGCCAGAGAGGGGACTGGATGGGCCGCCGAGCAGTACTTC
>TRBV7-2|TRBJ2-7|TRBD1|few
CASSPQTGYYEQYF
TGTGCCAGCAGCCCTCAGACAGGGTACTACGAGCAGTACTTC
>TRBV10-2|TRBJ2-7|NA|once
CASTSGGMGSYEQYF
TGCGCCAGCACCTCAGGGGGGATGGGCTCCTACGAGCAGTACTTC
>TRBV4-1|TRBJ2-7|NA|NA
CASSQVGTKGDEQYF
TGCGCCAGCAGCCAAGTAGGGACAAAGGGGGACGAGCAGTACTTC
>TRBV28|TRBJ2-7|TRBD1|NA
CASSSPGQYSSYEQYF
TGTGCCAGCAGCTCCCCGGGACAGTACTCCTCCTACGAGCAGTACTTC
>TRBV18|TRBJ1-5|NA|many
CASSPDRNQPQHF
TGTGCCAGCTCACCTGACAGGAATCAGCCCCAGCATTTT
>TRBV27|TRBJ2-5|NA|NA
CASSFQGGSRAAQETQYF
TGTGCCAGCAGTTTTCAGGGGGGCTCCCGGGCCGCTCAAGAGACCCAGTACTTC
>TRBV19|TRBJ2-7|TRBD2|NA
CASSRGLAGPYEQYF
TGTGCCAGTAGTAGGGGACTAGCGGGTCCCTACGAGCAGTACTTC
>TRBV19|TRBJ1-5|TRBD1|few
CASGTGEGNQPQHF
TGTGCCAGTGGAACAGGGGAGGGCAATCAGCCCCAGCATTTT
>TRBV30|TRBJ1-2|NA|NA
CAWTPDHRAQGYTF
TGTGCCTGGACCCCTGACCACAGGGCACAGGGCTACACCTTC
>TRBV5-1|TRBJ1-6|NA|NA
CASSFNPGRSDSPLHF
TGCGCCAGCAGCTTTAATCCGGGTCGGTCGGATTCACCCCTCCACTTT
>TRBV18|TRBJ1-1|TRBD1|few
CASRGTDMNTEAFF
TGTGCCAGCCGAGGGACAGACATGAACACTGAAGCTTTCTTT
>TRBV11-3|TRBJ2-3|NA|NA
CASSLGGNTDTQYF
TGTGCCAGCAGCCTCGGGGGTAACACAGATACGCAGTATTTT
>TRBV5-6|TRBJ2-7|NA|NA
CASSPVGGAYEQYF
TGTGCCAGCAGCCCAGTAGGGGGGGCCTACGAGCAGTACTTC
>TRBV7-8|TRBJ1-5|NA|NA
CASSPPGINQPQHF
TGTGCCAGCAGCCCCCCGGGGATAAATCAGCCCCAGCATTTT
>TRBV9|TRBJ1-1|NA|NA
CASSVNANTEAFF
TGTGCCAGCAGCGTGAACGCAAACACTGAAGCTTTCTTT
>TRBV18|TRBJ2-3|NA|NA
CASSPLYGELISDTQYF
TGTGCCAGCTCACCGCTCTATGGGGAACTAATCTCAGATACGCAGTATTTT
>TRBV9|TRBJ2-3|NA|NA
CASSPVVGDTQYF
TGTGCCAGCAGCCCTGTGGTGGGGGATACGCAGTATTTT
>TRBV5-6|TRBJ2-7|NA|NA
CASSTRAYEQYF
TGTGCCAGCAGCACCAGAGCCTACGAGCAGTACTTC
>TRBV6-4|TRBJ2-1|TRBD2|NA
CASPRVAGDLNEQFF
TGTGCCAGCCCCCGGGTAGCGGGAGATCTCAATGAGCAGTTCTTC
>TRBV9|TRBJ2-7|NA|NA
CASSVGSAGPYEQYF
TGTGCCAGCAGCGTAGGGAGTGCGGGGCCCTACGAGCAGTACTTC
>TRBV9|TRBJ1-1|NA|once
CASSEAGNGVGTEAFF
TGTGCCAGCAGCGAGGCCGGTAATGGGGTAGGTACTGAAGCTTTCTTT
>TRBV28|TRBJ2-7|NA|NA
CASSLKFLFRQYF
TGTGCCAGCAGTTTAAAATTTTTGTTCCGGCAGTACTTC
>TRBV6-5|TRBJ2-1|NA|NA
CASSFGTGGAGEQFF
TGTGCCAGCAGTTTCGGTACAGGGGGGGCAGGTGAGCAGTTCTTC
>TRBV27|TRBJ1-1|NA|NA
CASSLTRLNTEAFF
TGTGCCAGCAGTTTAACTCGCCTGAACACTGAAGCTTTCTTT
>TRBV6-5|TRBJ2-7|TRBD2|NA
CASRRGLAGDYEQYF
TGTGCCAGCAGACGTGGACTAGCGGGAGATTACGAGCAGTACTTC